The present TCR beta chain was sequenced within a study of T cells expressing NK-cell markers. About the research overall: Repertoire data for TCR beta were derived from sorted T cells (CD3+CD56+NKG2C+, CD3+CD56+NKG2C- and CD3+CD56-NKG2C+). One of the eight sequenced donors was seronegative, whereas the other seven were HCMV-seropositive.

In germline, CDR1 is DFQATT, CDR2 SNEGSKA (reference sequence). The CDR3 runs 13 residues. Generation of TCR beta cDNA was performed by 5'RACE template switching incorporating UMIs. TCRdb re-called the 5' RACE reads and shows each CDR3 protein once, DNA omitted. In total, the table holds around 280,000 distinct CDR3 sequences. The sample consisted of blood T cells: a sorted CD56 or NKG2C T cell subset, CD4+ or CD8+ T cells, or bulk PBMC T cells (not recorded which). This clonotype was obtained from a man in his late teens or twenties in good health. The J gene is TRBJ1-2, the V gene TRBV20-1. CDR3 sequence reads: CSAPDTPIDGYTF.